The 21 T cell receptor beta chains presented below share a single source sample, sequenced in a study of T cells in Graves' hyperthyroidism and ophthalmopathy. Regions amplified from RNA transcripts were the TCR beta CDR3 regions. With the HTBI primer set, the TCR CDR3 went through a first round of RT-PCR. TCRdb reanalysed the multiplex PCR reads using MiXCR and keeps one entry per CDR3 protein. The data show under 350,000 distinct CDR3 sequences, roughly 20% seen once. The material sequenced was blood. These receptors all stem from a woman between 50 and 59 years old with Graves' hyperthyroidism.

The CDR3 sequence: CASSSTRGAYEQYV. In DNA, the CDR3 is TGTGCCAGCAGCTCGACCCGGGGCGCCTACGAGCAGTACGTC. The chain is built from TRBV11-2 and TRBJ2-7; D is perhaps TRBD1 or TRBD2 (5 bases each). Germline lookup yields CDR1 SGHAT and CDR2 FQNNGV. Trimming took off 4 bases at V and 2 bases at J, with 12 bases between the two ends. The CDR3 sequence is 14 residues long.

This clonotype came up many times. This chain joins TRBV6-1 and TRBJ2-2, with 7 bases aligning to TRBD1. CDR1 MNHNS and CDR2 SASEGT come from the germline V gene. The V segment lost 7 bases and the J segment 4 bases; nucleotides outside the gene matches: 9. The length of the CDR3 is 15 residues. CDR3 in DNA: TGTGCCAGCAAGAAGGGACAGTTCTCCACCGGGGAGCTGTTTTTT. Protein: CASKKGQFSTGELFF.

This clonotype was recorded a few times. The rearrangement uses TRBV15 and TRBJ2-1, with D maybe TRBD2 (5 bases). Trimming stripped 3 bases from V and 0 bases from J, with 18 bases between. CDR1 and CDR2 (germline): LNHNV, YYDKDF (reference sequence). The CDR3 has 18 amino acids. Here the CDR3 DNA reads TGTGCCACCAGCAGCCGTGGCCTAGCCCCAAGCTCCTACAATGAGCAGTTCTTC. It encodes CATSSRGLAPSSYNEQFF. Looking up the rest from reference TRBV15 and TRBJ2-1 gives the full variable domain: DAMVIQNPRYQVTQFGKPVTLSCSQTLNHNVMYWYQQKSSQAPKLLFHYYDKDFNNEADTPDNFQSRRPNTSFCFLDIRSPGLGDTAMYLCATSSRGLAPSSYNEQFFGPGTRLTVL.

Regarding this clonotype: Mismatch with germline at one junction end may stem from a read error. This sequence joins TRBV5-1 and TRBJ2-7; D possibly matches TRBD1 or TRBD2 (5 bases each). Per the germline V gene, CDR1 is SGHRS and CDR2 is YFSETQ. The CDR3 covers 17 residues. The CDR3 coding sequence is TGCACCAGCAGCTTGGGGTCCCCCGGGACCTCCTCCTACGAGCAGTACTTC. Residues: CTSSLGSPGTSSYEQYF.

This clonotype was counted only a few times. At one of its ends the junction is not consistent with the germline gene, which may arise from a read error. The J gene is TRBJ2-5, the V gene TRBV28; 8 bases line up with TRBD2. The CDR3 runs 13 residues. The germline gives CDR1 MDHEN, CDR2 SYDVKM. The CDR3 sequence is CASSLGGEGNKNF. The CDR3 bases are TGTGCCAGCTCCCTCGGGGGGGAAGGTAATAAGAACTTC.

This clonotype was picked up many times. This chain uses TRBV12-3 or TRBV12-4 with TRBJ2-5, with D perhaps matching TRBD1 (5 bases). With 5 bases removed from V and 4 bases from J, the gap between germline ends came to 11 bases. The CDR3 is made up of 13 amino acids. The CDR3: CASSKRTRETQYF. The DNA for the CDR3 is TGTGCCAGCAGTAAGAGGACAAGAGAGACCCAGTACTTC.

This clonotype has at least ten counts. The V gene is TRBV2, the J gene TRBJ2-7, with 7 bases fitting TRBD1. The CDR3 is 13 amino acids. From germline, CDR1 is SNHLY and CDR2 FYNNEI. V lost 8 bases and J lost 5; bases outside the gene matches: 9. CDR3 bases: TGTGCCAGCCGGGCACAGGGGCTCAACGAGCAGTACTTC. It codes for CASRAQGLNEQYF. The full variable domain, in which reference TRBV2 and TRBJ2-7 provide the parts outside the CDR3, is EPEVTQTPSHQVTQMGQEVILRCVPISNHLYFYWYRQILGQKVEFLVSFYNNEISEKSEIFDDQFSVERPDGSNFTLKIRSTKLEDSAMYFCASRAQGLNEQYFGPGTRLTVT.

This clonotype appeared a few times. The chain joins TRBV12-3 or TRBV12-4 to TRBJ1-5; D remains ambiguous. Between the trimmed V and J ends, which lost 4 bases and 1 base, there was a span of 8 bases. This CDR3 has 14 amino acids. Here the CDR3 reads CASSSAGSNQPQHF. The CDR3 DNA reads TGTGCCAGCAGTTCGGCGGGGAGCAATCAGCCCCAGCATTTT.

This sequence joins TRBV7-3 and TRBJ1-2; a weak D match, TRBD1 (6 bases). The V and J ends lost 3 bases and 5 bases respectively, with 10 bases between them. The CDR3 has 13 residues. Germline V gene sequence: CDR1 SGHTA, CDR2 FQGTGA. CDR3 in amino acids: CASSFGRGYGYTF. CDR3 bases: TGTGCCAGCAGCTTCGGCAGGGGATATGGCTACACCTTC.

This clonotype was seen repeatedly, ten times or more. The genes are TRBV30 and TRBJ2-1; tentative D call: TRBD2 (6 bases). V lost 3 bases, J lost 6 bases, and 15 bases lay in between. This CDR3 is built from 14 residues. Germline values: CDR1 GTSNPN, CDR2 SVGIG (reference sequence). CDR3: CAWSPSVEVNEQFF. CDR3 DNA: TGTGCCTGGAGCCCTAGCGTAGAGGTCAATGAGCAGTTCTTC.

This clonotype has only a few counts. DNA for the CDR3: TGCAGTGCTAGAGAATACAGAACCCCCGGCGTCGCTTTCTTT. It translates to CSAREYRTPGVAFF. This rearrangement joins TRBV20-1 to TRBJ1-1, with D hard to call. Germline CDR1 reads DFQATT; CDR2 reads SNEGSKA (reference sequence). V was cut by 0 bases and J by 11 bases, with 19 bases left in between. This CDR3 is 14 amino acids long.

Regarding this clonotype: The junction does not match germline at one end; this may be a read error. This rearrangement joins TRBV13 to TRBJ2-7; D possibly corresponds to TRBD1 (6 bases). The CDR3 runs 14 residues. Germline CDR1 and CDR2: PRHDT and FYEKMQ (reference sequence). The CDR3: CASSPTGMSYGQYF. The CDR3 region has the DNA TGTGCCAGCAGCCCGACAGGAATGTCGTACGGGCAGTACTTC.

This clonotype was recorded at least ten times. The rearrangement links TRBV18 to TRBJ1-5; no reliable D call. V was trimmed by 4 bases and J by 4 bases, leaving 8 bases between them. The CDR3 has 13 residues. The germline V gene encodes CDR1 KGHSH and CDR2 LQKENI. The CDR3 sequence: CASSHASNQPQHF. The CDR3 DNA reads as TGTGCCAGCTCACATGCAAGTAATCAGCCCCAGCATTTT. Supplemented by reference TRBV18 and TRBJ1-5, the full variable domain reads NAGVMQNPRHLVRRRGQEARLRCSPMKGHSHVYWYRQLPEEGLKFMVYLQKENIIDESGMPKERFSAEFPKEGPSILRIQQVVRGDSAAYFCASSHASNQPQHFGDGTRLSIL.

This clonotype has ten or more counts. The rearrangement links TRBV5-1 to TRBJ2-5, with D perhaps TRBD1 or TRBD2 (5 bases each). This CDR3 region has 12 residues. In germline, CDR1 is SGHRS, CDR2 YFSETQ. The germline V and J ends were trimmed by 4 bases and 4 bases, with 8 bases remaining between them. CDR3 sequence: CASSPGPETQYF. The CDR3 DNA is TGCGCCAGCAGCCCGGGGCCAGAGACCCAGTACTTC.

This clonotype was recorded many times. The chain has TRBV12-3 or TRBV12-4 and TRBJ1-1, with 7 bases lining up with TRBD1. CDR3 length equals 14 residues. V lost 5 bases, J lost 1 base, and 4 bases stayed unmatched. CDR3 in amino acids: CASSPDRENTEAFF. The DNA for the CDR3 is TGTGCCAGCAGTCCAGACAGGGAGAACACTGAAGCTTTCTTT.

This clonotype was recorded a few times. The chain carries TRBV29-1 and TRBJ2-7, with D tentatively TRBD1 (5 bases). The V end was cut by 5 bases, the J end by 0 bases, with 17 bases between. The CDR3 totals 15 residues. Germline assignment: CDR1 SQVTM and CDR2 ANQGSEA. Written as DNA, the CDR3 is TGCAGCGTTACGTTTTGGGGCCAAAGCTCCTACGAGCAGTACTTC. It is translated as CSVTFWGQSSYEQYF.

Ten or more counts support this clonotype. This chain joins TRBV20-1 and TRBJ2-1; 9 positions match TRBD2. After removal of 6 bases from V and 5 bases from J, the junction contained 11 bases not matched to a gene. Germline lookup yields CDR1 DFQATT and CDR2 SNEGSKA (reference sequence). The CDR3 contains 15 residues. The CDR3 is CSAAGGVMGNNEQFF. CDR3 DNA sequence: TGCAGTGCCGCGGGGGGGGTTATGGGGAACAATGAGCAGTTCTTC.

The table lists this clonotype with many counts. V usage is TRBV28 and J usage is TRBJ2-1; D is perhaps TRBD1 (5 bases). Deletions cut 7 bases from V and 6 bases from J, with 16 bases between. Per the germline V gene, CDR1 is MDHEN and CDR2 is SYDVKM. This CDR3 comprises 14 residues. CDR3 in DNA: TGTGCCAGCACCCGGGCAGGGCTCACCAATGAGCAGTTCTTC. This gives the protein CASTRAGLTNEQFF.

The chain is built from TRBV11-2 and TRBJ2-3, with a possible D match to TRBD2 (7 bases). CDR1 is SGHAT and CDR2 is FQNNGV in the germline V gene. V shed 1 base and J shed 5 bases, with 16 bases lying between them. The CDR3 contains 16 residues. CDR3 in DNA: TGTGCCAGCAGCTTAGGGTGGGGGGGCTTCATAGATACGCAGTATTTT. Translation gives CASSLGWGGFIDTQYF.

Concerning this clonotype itself: One end of the junction fails to match germline, which may point to a read error. The chain links TRBV4-1 to TRBJ2-2; TRBD2 matches at 7 bases. CDR3 length: 15 residues. CDR1 is MGHRA, CDR2 YSYEKL, per germline. For the CDR3, the DNA is TGCGCCAGCAGCCAAGATTCACTAGCGTCCGGGGAGCTGTCTTTT. It codes for CASSQDSLASGELSF.

This clonotype came up many times. V usage is TRBV6-1 and J usage is TRBJ2-7, with unresolved D. This CDR3 has 16 residues. V shed 5 bases and J shed 3 bases, with 20 bases lying between them. Germline V gene lookup returns CDR1 MNHNS and CDR2 SASEGT. The CDR3 here is CASSSLNTGSDYEQYF. For the CDR3, the DNA is TGTGCCAGCAGTTCTCTCAATACGGGCTCCGACTACGAGCAGTACTTC.